The subject of this entry is one T cell receptor (beta chain). Since a much larger clone is just one base distant, this may be a read error. These data originate in a study of kidney transplant recipient with SARS-CoV-2 infection. TCRdb ran MiXCR on the reads and lists one entry per CDR3 protein. The repertoire consists of about 250,000 distinct CDR3 sequences, with under 35% occurring once and the leading ten covering nearly 7.5%. This CDR3 has 15 amino acids. Trimming shortened V by 5 bases and J by 2 bases, and 13 bases separated the two germline ends. Germline V gene lookup returns CDR1 MNHEY and CDR2 SVGAGI.

Sequencing used a blood sample, obtained at baseline and around day 120 from a kidney transplant recipient. The chain recombines TRBV6-5 with TRBJ1-5, with D hard to call. This sequence originates from a young adult male patient who had COVID-19 and was a kidney transplant recipient. Some T cells here may be from the graft donor. The CDR3 region is CASSGGRQGNQPQHF. The CDR3 nucleotides read TGTGCCAGCAGTGGAGGTAGGCAGGGCAATCAGCCCCAGCATTTT.